The subject of this entry is one T cell receptor beta chain. The length of the CDR3 is 16 residues. The V gene end was trimmed by 6 bases and the J gene end by 3 bases; junction bases not matched to a gene: 8. Germline CDR1 reads SEHNR; CDR2 reads FQNEAQ (reference sequence). Study processing details: Counts of nucleated cells, estimated from reference gene primer amplification, were obtained. Some clones are missing from TCRdb's copy, which holds only in-frame ones; the method was immunoSEQ multiplex PCR. V and J calls and clone size follow that table, whereas D and trimming were derived from the DNA. The sample records about 140,000 clones, around nine tenths being singletons. The data belong to a study of blood T cell repertoires in COVID-19. About the study: The United States, Italy and Spain were the sources of the acute and convalescent COVID-19 samples. From T cells, B-cell-depleted T cells, or PBMCs came the material, which was cDNA or gDNA.

The origin of this receptor is a human donor in a cohort sampled during active COVID-19. This chain connects TRBV7-9 to TRBJ2-1, with 10 bases fitting TRBD1. Sequenced: peripheral blood. The CDR3 sequence is CASSSTGTGVYNEQFF. CDR3 DNA: TGTGCCAGCAGTTCGACGGGGACAGGGGTCTACAATGAGCAGTTCTTC.